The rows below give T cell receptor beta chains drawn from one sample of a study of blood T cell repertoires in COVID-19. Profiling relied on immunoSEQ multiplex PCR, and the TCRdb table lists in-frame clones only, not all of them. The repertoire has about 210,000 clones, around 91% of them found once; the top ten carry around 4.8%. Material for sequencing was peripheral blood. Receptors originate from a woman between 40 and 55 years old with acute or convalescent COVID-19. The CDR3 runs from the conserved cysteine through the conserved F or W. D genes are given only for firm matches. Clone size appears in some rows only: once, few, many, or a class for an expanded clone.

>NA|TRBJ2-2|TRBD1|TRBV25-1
TGTGCCAGCAGAGCGACAGGGGGCCACACCGGGGAGCTGTTTTTT
CASRATGGHTGELFF
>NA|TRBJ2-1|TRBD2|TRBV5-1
TGCGCCAGCAGCTCGGGACTAGCGGCTACTCACAATGAGCAGTTCTTC
CASSSGLAATHNEQFF
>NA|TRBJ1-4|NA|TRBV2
TGTGCCAGCACCTACTTAGGAGGCAGTGATAATGAAAAACTGTTTTTT
CASTYLGGSDNEKLFF
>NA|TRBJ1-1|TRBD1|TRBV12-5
TGTGCTAGTGGTTCAAACCCGGGACAGGTGAACACTGAAGCTTTCTTT
CASGSNPGQVNTEAFF
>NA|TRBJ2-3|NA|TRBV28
TGTGCCAGCACTCAAGGGGGGGCGCTCACAGATACGCAGTATTTT
CASTQGGALTDTQYF
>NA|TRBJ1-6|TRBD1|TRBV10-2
TGCGCCAGCAGGGGAAGGGGGACAGGAGATTCACCCCTCCACTTT
CASRGRGTGDSPLHF
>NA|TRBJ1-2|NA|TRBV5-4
TGTGCCAGCAGCTTGGGGCGGAGTGGCTACACCTTC
CASSLGRSGYTF
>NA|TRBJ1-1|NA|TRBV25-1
TGTGCCAGCAGTATCGGGAACACTGAAGCTTTCTTT
CASSIGNTEAFF
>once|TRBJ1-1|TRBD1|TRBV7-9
TGTGCCAGCAGCCGTCCCGGGACAGGGAACACTGAAGCTTTCTTT
CASSRPGTGNTEAFF
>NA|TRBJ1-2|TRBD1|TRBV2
TGTGCCGCGCGTAAAAGGACAGGGTATGGCTACACCTTC
CAARKRTGYGYTF
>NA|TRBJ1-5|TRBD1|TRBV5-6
TGTGCCAGCAGCTTTGGGACAGGGGGTAGCAACAATCAGCCCCAGCATTTT
CASSFGTGGSNNQPQHF
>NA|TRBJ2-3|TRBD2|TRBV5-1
TGCGCCAGCAGCTTAACCACTAGCGGGGGGGATAGCACAGATACGCAGTATTTT
CASSLTTSGGDSTDTQYF
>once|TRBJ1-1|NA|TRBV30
TGTGCCTGGGGACGGGGAGCTGCAAGGCCTGAAGCTTTCTTT
CAWGRGAARPEAFF
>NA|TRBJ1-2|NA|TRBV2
TGTGCCAGCAGTGATGTGGCTAACTATGGTTACACCTTC
CASSDVANYGYTF
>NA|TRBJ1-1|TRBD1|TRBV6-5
TGTGCCAGCATCGAGGGGGGACAGCCTAATCTCTTT
CASIEGGQPNLF
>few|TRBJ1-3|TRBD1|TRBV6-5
TGTGCCAGCAGGGATGACCAGGGGGGTGGAAACACCATATATTTT
CASRDDQGGGNTIYF
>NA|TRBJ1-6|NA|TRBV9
TGTGCCAGCAGCCGTATCCCCACAGGGCCCTCACCCCTCCACTTT
CASSRIPTGPSPLHF
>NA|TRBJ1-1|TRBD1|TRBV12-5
TGTGCTAGTGGTTTGGTACAAAACGTAGTGGACAGGGATCCTATGAACACTGAAGCTTTCTTT
CASGLVQNVVDRDPMNTEAFF
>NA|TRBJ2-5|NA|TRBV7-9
TGTGCCAGCAGCCCGACGTCAGGAACGCGAGAGACCCAGTACTTC
CASSPTSGTRETQYF
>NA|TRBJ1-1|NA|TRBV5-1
TGCGCCAGCAGCTTCGGGGTTGACACTGAAGCTTTCTTT
CASSFGVDTEAFF
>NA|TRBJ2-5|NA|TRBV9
TGTGCCAGCAGCCCGCAGGGACTCCCCCAAGAGACCCAGTACTTC
CASSPQGLPQETQYF
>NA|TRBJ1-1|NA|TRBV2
TGTGCCAGCACTAGATACGAGGCCATCTCGAACACTGAAGCTTTCTTT
CASTRYEAISNTEAFF
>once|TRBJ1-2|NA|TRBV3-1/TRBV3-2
TGTGCCAGCAGCCAAGACTCCTATGGCTACACCTTC
CASSQDSYGYTF
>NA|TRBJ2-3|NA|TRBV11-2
TGTGCCAGCAGCTCCCGGAGAGGCACAGATACGCAGTATTTT
CASSSRRGTDTQYF
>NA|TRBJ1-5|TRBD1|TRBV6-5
TGTGCCACCACAATGACAGGGAGCAATCAGCCCCAGCATTTT
CATTMTGSNQPQHF
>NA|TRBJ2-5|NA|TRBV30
TGTGCCTGGAGTCGCCAAGAGACCCAGTACTTC
CAWSRQETQYF
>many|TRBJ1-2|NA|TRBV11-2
TGTGCCAGCAGCTTCCAGCGGGACACCTATGGCTACACCTTC
CASSFQRDTYGYTF
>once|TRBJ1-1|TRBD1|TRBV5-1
TGCGCCAGCAGCTTGGAGGGACAGGGTAGAAAAGTGGGAGCTTTCTTT
CASSLEGQGRKVGAFF
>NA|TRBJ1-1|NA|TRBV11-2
TGTGCCAGCAGCCCTGATGCGGGGCAGGGAGCTTTCTTT
CASSPDAGQGAFF
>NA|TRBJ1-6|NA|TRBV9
TGTGCTAGCACGCCCGGGGGCTCCTATAATTCACCCCTCCACTTT
CASTPGGSYNSPLHF
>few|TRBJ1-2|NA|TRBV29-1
TGCAGCGTTGAAGGGGAGATCCTTGCCTACACCTTC
CSVEGEILAYTF
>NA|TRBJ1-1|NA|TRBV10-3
TGTGCCACCCAAATGAACACTGAAGCTTTCTTT
CATQMNTEAFF
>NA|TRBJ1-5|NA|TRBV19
TGTGCCAGTAGTATTTCGGCAGGGGCCAGCAATCAGCCCCAGCATTTT
CASSISAGASNQPQHF
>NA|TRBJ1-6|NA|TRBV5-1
TGCGCCAGCAGCTTGGGGGGGCCAGATTCACCCCTCCACTTT
CASSLGGPDSPLHF
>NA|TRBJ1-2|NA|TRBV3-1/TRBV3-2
TGTGCCAGCAGCCATGCGGAGGGGTCCCGGGGTGGCTACACCTTC
CASSHAEGSRGGYTF
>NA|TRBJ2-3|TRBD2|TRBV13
TGTGCCAGCAGCTTAACTAGCGGGGGTGTGGATTCAGATACGCAGTATTTT
CASSLTSGGVDSDTQYF
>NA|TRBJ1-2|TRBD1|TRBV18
TGTGCCAGCTCGGCGACAGGGATTTTGGATGGCTACACCTTC
CASSATGILDGYTF
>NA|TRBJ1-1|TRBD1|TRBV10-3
TGTGCCATCAGTGAGTCCAGGGGGAGCGGAATTGAAGCTTTCTTT
CAISESRGSGIEAFF
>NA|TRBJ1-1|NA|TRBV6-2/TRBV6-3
TGTGCCAGCAGTGACTTTTTGACACTCATGAACACTGAAGCTTTCTTT
CASSDFLTLMNTEAFF
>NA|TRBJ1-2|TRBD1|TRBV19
TGTGCCAGCACAGACAGGGGATATGGCTACACCTTC
CASTDRGYGYTF
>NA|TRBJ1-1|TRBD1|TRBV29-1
TGCAGCGTTCCCCAGGGGGACAGGGAAGCTTTCTTT
CSVPQGDREAFF